This is a list of T cell receptor beta chains from one sample in a study of cytomegalovirus exposure and HLA in healthy donors. Generated by immunoSEQ multiplex PCR, the TCRdb table keeps only in-frame clones and is missing some. Recorded here are approximately 190,000 clones; the top ten clones represent approximately 6.9%. Sequences were obtained from PBMCs. The receptors come from a man younger than 45 in good health and CMV-seronegative. CDR3s include the opening cysteine and the closing phenylalanine or tryptophan. The order of the fields is V gene, D gene, J gene, CDR3 DNA, CDR3 protein. The D gene is left open where the match is weak.

TRBV4-2,TRBD1,TRBJ1-2,TGTGCCAGCAGCCAAGTGGGACAGGGAACGACGGGCCACTATGGCTACACCTTC,CASSQVGQGTTGHYGYTF
TRBV2,-,TRBJ1-3,TGTGCCAGCAGCGCAGCGGTCTCTGGAAACACCATATATTTT,CASSAAVSGNTIYF
TRBV5-4,-,TRBJ1-2,TGTGCCAGCAGCCCAGGGGACATCAACACTAACTATGGCTACACCTTC,CASSPGDINTNYGYTF
TRBV7-8,-,TRBJ2-3,TGTGCCAGCAGCTTAGCTGCCCTCGAGGCGGATACGCAGTATTTT,CASSLAALEADTQYF
TRBV19,TRBD2,TRBJ2-1,TGTGCCAGTAGTATAGATCTGTCTAGCGGGGGGGCCTACAATGAGCAGTTCTTC,CASSIDLSSGGAYNEQFF
TRBV6-6,TRBD2,TRBJ2-7,TGTGCCAGCAGACCGAGGGAGGGGTACGAGCAGTACTTC,CASRPREGYEQYF
TRBV14,-,TRBJ1-2,TGTGCCAGCAGCCAAGAGACATATAATGGCTACACCTTC,CASSQETYNGYTF
TRBV2,TRBD2,TRBJ2-3,TGTGCCAGCAGTGGACTAGCGGGAGTGGATACGCAGTATTTT,CASSGLAGVDTQYF
TRBV30,TRBD1,TRBJ1-6,TGTGCCTGGAGTCCGGGACAGGGGCCCCTCCACTTT,CAWSPGQGPLHF
TRBV19,TRBD2,TRBJ2-1,TGTGCCAGTAACAAACTAGCGAGCTCCTACAATGAGCAGTTCTTC,CASNKLASSYNEQFF